This T cell receptor (beta chain) was obtained from a study of CD8+ T cells in alopecia areata. General study findings and limits: Patients showed less clear TCR sequence sharing than mice, possibly partly because of HLA diversity.

To note about this clone: Its antigen is currently unknown. Germline and genes here are mouse.

Pooled cutaneous lymph node cells were sorted using CD4, CD8alpha, NKG2D, NKG2ACE and other markers. Extracted RNA was reverse transcribed, and the resulting cDNA served as sequencing template. Libraries were prepared by immunoSEQ multiplex PCR; TCRdb keeps only in-frame clonotypes and omits some of them. Captured here are about 19,000 clones, none seen once; the top ten comprise 31%. Material: CD8+ T cells sorted from a lymph node. The sequence derives from a C3H/HeJ mouse with alopecia areata. The mouse strain carries the MHC haplotype H2-k.

CDR3 DNA (partial): TGTGCCAGCAGTCGGGCTGGGGGGAACTATGCT. It codes for CASSRAGGNYA. The whole CDR3 is CASSRAGGNYAEQFF. The rearrangement uses TRBV19 and TRBJ2-1, with 8 bases fitting TRBD2. Sequencing ends 4 residues short of the CDR3 end; the germline J gene provides the rest. V lost 4 bases, J lost 1 base, and 4 bases stayed unmatched. In germline, CDR1 is FNHDT, CDR2 SITEND (reference sequence). CDR3 length: 15 amino acids. The full variable domain, with the rest looked up from reference TRBV19 and TRBJ2-1, is GGIITQTPKFLIGQEGQKLTLKCQQNFNHDTMYWYRQDSGKGLRLIYYSITENDLQKGDLSEGYDASREKKSSFSLTVTSAQKNEMAVFLCASSRAGGNYAEQFFGPGTRLTVL.